This T cell receptor beta chain was sequenced in a study of beta chain features in type 1 diabetes. The authors reverse transcribed all of the isolated RNA, so sequencing captured expressed TCRB transcripts. Assay: immunoSEQ multiplex PCR; the TCRdb copy retains only in-frame clones and omits some. The data show around 240,000 clones, about 9.3% seen once. This clone was counted at least ten times. The specimen sequenced was naive CD4+ T cells from blood. The TCR was taken from a woman aged 18-29 years in good health.

The CDR3, as DNA: TGTGCCAGCAGCTCTCAGGGGGGGACCCAGTACTTC. Its translation is CASSSQGGTQYF. The gene calls are TRBV7-3 and TRBJ2-5, with D perhaps TRBD1 (7 bases). CDR1 is SGHTA and CDR2 is FQGTGA in the germline V gene. There are 12 residues in the CDR3. V was pared by 4 bases and J by 7 bases, with 10 bases between.